One sample yielded the 11 T cell receptor beta chains listed below, sequenced in a study of blood T cell repertoires in COVID-19. Produced via immunoSEQ multiplex PCR; TCRdb's table is partial and in-frame only. The table shows approximately 350,000 clones, with less than 90% occurring only once. The specimen was PBMCs or T cells enriched from blood (not recorded which). These receptors originate from a woman aged 50 to 60 who had recovered from COVID-19.

Written as DNA, the CDR3 is TGCGCCAGCAGCTTGGGAGCGGGGGAGGCAGATACGCAGTATTTT. Translated: CASSLGAGEADTQYF. The chain is built from TRBV5-1 and TRBJ2-3; 8 bases match TRBD2. The CDR3 is 15 amino acids. V shed 0 bases and J 4 bases; nucleotides not matched to a gene: 4. Germline V CDR1 and CDR2: SGHRS, YFSETQ.

The chain has TRBV6-1 and TRBJ1-5; 7 bases fit TRBD1. The CDR3 has 16 amino acids. Germline CDR1 MNHNS, CDR2 SASEGT. Unmatched junction bases numbered 3, after V lost 1 base and J lost 0 bases. The CDR3, as DNA: TGTGCCAGCAGTGAAGTGACAGGGTATAGCAATCAGCCCCAGCATTTT. It codes for CASSEVTGYSNQPQHF.

This clone was seen once. This chain links TRBV29-1 with TRBJ1-1; the D gene is possibly TRBD1 (6 bases). The CDR3 is made up of 13 amino acids. V was cut by 4 bases and J by 1 base, with 10 bases left in between. Germline values: CDR1 SQVTM, CDR2 ANQGSEA. CDR3 DNA sequence: TGCAGCGTTGCAGGACAGCCGAACACTGAAGCTTTCTTT. Its translation: CSVAGQPNTEAFF.

The CDR3 spells CASSKPHNRGLLGNTIYF. The CDR3 nucleotides are TGTGCCAGCAGCAAACCCCATAACAGGGGACTCCTCGGAAACACCATATATTTT. V and J are TRBV21-1 and TRBJ1-3; the table's D call of TRBD1 was not tested on the DNA. TRBV21-1 counts as a pseudogene. The CDR3 runs to 18 residues.

This clone was recorded a few times. The V and J genes are TRBV19 and TRBJ1-6, with TRBD1 as a possible D gene (6 bases). V dropped 6 bases and J dropped 7 bases, with 10 bases sitting between them. The germline CDR1 and CDR2 sequences are LNHDA and SQIVND (reference sequence). The CDR3 consists of 13 residues. The CDR3 DNA sequence: TGTGCCAGTAGGGAAACAGGGAATTCACCCCTCCACTTT. It is translated as CASRETGNSPLHF. The full variable domain, its missing parts supplied by reference TRBV19 and TRBJ1-6, is DGGITQSPKYLFRKEGQNVTLSCEQNLNHDAMYWYRQDPGQGLRLIYYSQIVNDFQKGDIAEGYSVSREKKESFPLTVTSAQKNPTAFYLCASRETGNSPLHFGNGTRLTVT.

The chain joins TRBV11-2 to TRBJ2-3, with a tentative D call TRBD2 (5 bases). V was trimmed by 1 base and J by 5 bases, leaving 7 bases between them. The V gene's germline CDR1 is SGHAT and CDR2 FQNNGV. CDR3 length equals 13 residues. In nucleotides, the CDR3 is TGTGCCAGCAGCTTAGGCGGGCGAGATACGCAGTATTTT. Protein: CASSLGGRDTQYF.

The gene calls are TRBV7-2 and TRBJ2-7; 11 bases are a match to TRBD2. The germline CDR1 and CDR2 sequences are SGHTA and FQGNSA. V trimming: 1 base; J trimming: 2 bases; junction bases outside the gene matches: 7. The CDR3 is 17 amino acids. The CDR3 region is CASSLDLAGGSPYEQYF. The CDR3 DNA reads TGTGCCAGCAGCTTAGACCTAGCGGGAGGATCCCCCTACGAGCAGTACTTC.

The chain employs TRBV6-5 and TRBJ2-5; D is undetermined. This CDR3 is 13 amino acids long. V was clipped by 1 base and J by 5 bases, with 8 bases between them. The germline gives CDR1 MNHEY, CDR2 SVGAGI. The CDR3 is CASSYYGFETQYF. The DNA for the CDR3 is TGTGCCAGCAGTTACTACGGGTTCGAGACCCAGTACTTC.

The chain links TRBV5-4 to TRBJ2-3; possible D gene TRBD2, 6 bases. The V end was cut by 4 bases, the J end by 4 bases, with 22 bases between. The CDR3 is 17 amino acids. Germline V gene data show CDR1 as SGHNT and CDR2 as YYREEE (reference sequence). The CDR3 DNA sequence: TGTGCCAGCAGCGGAGGGTGGGGATTTGCGAGCCCAGATACGCAGTATTTT. Amino acid sequence: CASSGGWGFASPDTQYF.

Only one count was recorded for this clone. V is TRBV18 and J is TRBJ1-2; 8 bases match TRBD1. The ends lost 6 bases at V and 7 bases at J; junction bases unmatched: 10. The CDR3 contains 14 residues. Germline V gene data show CDR1 as KGHSH and CDR2 as LQKENI. The CDR3 DNA reads as TGTGCCAGCTCCAGGACAGGGAAGGACCGTGGCTACACCTTC. This encodes CASSRTGKDRGYTF.

The rearrangement links TRBV7-6 to TRBJ1-2; 7 nucleotides match TRBD1. Germline V gives CDR1 SGHVS, CDR2 FNYEAQ. Trimming took 5 bases from V and 5 from J; bases not matched to a gene: 5. This CDR3 spans 13 amino acids. CDR3: CASSEGTAYGYTF. CDR3 DNA sequence: TGTGCCAGCAGCGAGGGGACAGCTTATGGCTACACCTTC.